This T cell receptor beta chain derives from a study of shared clonotypes between healthy human individuals. TCRdb's copy holds only in-frame clones and misses some; the assay was immunoSEQ multiplex PCR. This table holds around 1.1 million clones, about 80% found once. The CDR3 is 15 residues long. The V and J ends lost 8 bases and 4 bases, in that order; junction bases with no gene match: 12. Germline assignment: CDR1 SNHLY and CDR2 FYNNEI. Material for sequencing was memory CD4+ T cells from PBMCs. As to subset: CD45RA-negative fraction. The receptor was derived from a man aged 18 to 29 in good health. Some clones in this sample may be carry-over from other donors' samples. The chain links TRBV2 to TRBJ2-5; TRBD1 matches at 8 bases. CDR3 nucleotides: TGTGCCAGCTCCCTCGGACAGGGAAGGGGAGAGACCCAGTACTTC. This codes for CASSLGQGRGETQYF.